The 3 T cell receptor beta chains in this list originate from one sample, sequenced in a study of blood T cell repertoires in COVID-19. The assay was immunoSEQ multiplex PCR, and TCRdb's table has in-frame clones only and misses some. The sample has around 99,000 clones, 80% to 85% seen once. The sequenced sample was peripheral blood. Every receptor here comes from a human donor in a cohort sampled during active COVID-19.

This chain links TRBV7-9 with TRBJ2-5; 9 bases line up with TRBD2. The germline V gene has CDR1 SEHNR and CDR2 FQNEAQ (reference sequence). V shed 2 bases, J shed 5 bases, and the junction held 12 bases outside the gene matches. CDR3 length: 17 residues. The CDR3 DNA follows: TGTGCCAGCAGCTTACACGGCGGGAGGGCCCCAGGGGAGACCCAGTACTTC. It translates to CASSLHGGRAPGETQYF.

V usage is TRBV28 and J usage is TRBJ1-2; TRBD1 might be the D (6 bases). Germline CDR1 MDHEN, CDR2 SYDVKM. V was cut by 6 bases and J by 3 bases, with 23 bases left in between. CDR3 length equals 17 residues. In DNA form, the CDR3 reads TGTGCCAGCAGAACCCTCGCTTGGGGGCGCGAGGACTATGGCTACACCTTC. Translating it yields CASRTLAWGREDYGYTF.

The chain recombines TRBV9 with TRBJ2-2; D is unclear. Germline V gives CDR1 SGDLS, CDR2 YYNGEE. Trimming took 7 bases from V and 0 from J, leaving 7 bases between them. The CDR3 runs 13 residues. This CDR3 is CASAQSNTGELFF. The CDR3 DNA reads TGTGCCAGCGCTCAGTCGAACACCGGGGAGCTGTTTTTT.